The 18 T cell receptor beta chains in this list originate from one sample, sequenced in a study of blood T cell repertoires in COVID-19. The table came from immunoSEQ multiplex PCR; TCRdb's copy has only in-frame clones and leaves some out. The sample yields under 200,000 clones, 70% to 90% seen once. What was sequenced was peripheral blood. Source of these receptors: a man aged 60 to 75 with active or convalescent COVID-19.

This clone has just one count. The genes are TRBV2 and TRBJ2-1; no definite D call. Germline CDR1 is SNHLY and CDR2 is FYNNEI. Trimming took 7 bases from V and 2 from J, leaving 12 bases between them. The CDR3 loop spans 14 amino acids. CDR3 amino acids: CASTGSSAYNEQFF. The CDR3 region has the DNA TGTGCCAGCACTGGTAGCTCGGCCTACAATGAGCAGTTCTTC.

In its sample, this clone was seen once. The CDR3 protein is CAISESGGEKLFF. The CDR3, as DNA: TGTGCCATCAGTGAGTCAGGGGGCGAAAAACTGTTTTTT. This chain uses TRBV10-3 with TRBJ1-4, with 7 bases fitting TRBD1. V was pared by 0 bases and J by 8 bases, with 0 bases of the junction left unmatched. The V gene's germline CDR1 is ENHRY and CDR2 SYGVKD. CDR3 length: 13 residues.

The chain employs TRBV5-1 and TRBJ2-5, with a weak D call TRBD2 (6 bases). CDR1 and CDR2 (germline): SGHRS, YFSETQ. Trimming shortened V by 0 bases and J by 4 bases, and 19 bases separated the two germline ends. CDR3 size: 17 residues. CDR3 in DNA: TGCGCCAGCAGCTTGGCTTCGGGCGGGGCCGGTCGAGAGACCCAGTACTTC. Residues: CASSLASGGAGRETQYF.

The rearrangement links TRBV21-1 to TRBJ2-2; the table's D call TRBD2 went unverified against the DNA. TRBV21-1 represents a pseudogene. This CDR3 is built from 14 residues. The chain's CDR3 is CASSSLPGTGELFF. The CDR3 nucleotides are TGTGCCAGCAGCTCCCTTCCCGGGACCGGGGAGCTGTTTTTT.

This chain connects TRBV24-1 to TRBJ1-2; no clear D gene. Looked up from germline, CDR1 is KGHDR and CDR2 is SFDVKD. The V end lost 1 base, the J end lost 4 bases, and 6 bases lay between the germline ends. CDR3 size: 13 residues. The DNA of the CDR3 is TGTGCCACCAGTGATTTTGTACTCTATGGCTACACCTTC. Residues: CATSDFVLYGYTF.

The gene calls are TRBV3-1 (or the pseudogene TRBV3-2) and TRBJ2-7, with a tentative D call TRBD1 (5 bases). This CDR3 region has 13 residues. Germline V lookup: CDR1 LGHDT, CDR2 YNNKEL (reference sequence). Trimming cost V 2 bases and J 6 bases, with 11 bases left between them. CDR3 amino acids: CASSQQGPSEQYF. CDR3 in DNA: TGTGCCAGCAGCCAACAGGGCCCCTCCGAGCAGTACTTC.

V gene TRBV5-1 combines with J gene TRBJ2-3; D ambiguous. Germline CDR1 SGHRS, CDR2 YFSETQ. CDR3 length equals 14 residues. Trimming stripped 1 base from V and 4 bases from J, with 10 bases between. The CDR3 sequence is CASSLSLFSDTQYF. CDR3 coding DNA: TGCGCCAGCAGCTTGTCTCTTTTTTCAGATACGCAGTATTTT.

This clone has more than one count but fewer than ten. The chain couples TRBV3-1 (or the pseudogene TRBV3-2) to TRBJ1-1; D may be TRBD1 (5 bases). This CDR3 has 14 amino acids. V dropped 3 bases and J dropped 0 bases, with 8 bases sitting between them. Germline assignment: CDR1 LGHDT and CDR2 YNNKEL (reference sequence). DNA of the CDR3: TGTGCCAGCAGCCAGGGGGGTATGAACACTGAAGCTTTCTTT. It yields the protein CASSQGGMNTEAFF.

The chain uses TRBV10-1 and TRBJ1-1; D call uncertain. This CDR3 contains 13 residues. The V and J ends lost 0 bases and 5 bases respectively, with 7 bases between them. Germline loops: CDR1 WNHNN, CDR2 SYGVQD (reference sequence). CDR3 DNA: TGCGCCAGCAGTGAGTCAAGCCGGACTGAAGCTTTCTTT. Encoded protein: CASSESSRTEAFF.

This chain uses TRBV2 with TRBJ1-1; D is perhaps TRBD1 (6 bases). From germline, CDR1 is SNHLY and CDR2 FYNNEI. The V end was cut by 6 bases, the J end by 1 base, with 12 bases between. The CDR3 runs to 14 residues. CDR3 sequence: CASRTGSSNTEAFF. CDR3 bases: TGTGCCAGCAGAACAGGGTCTTCGAACACTGAAGCTTTCTTT. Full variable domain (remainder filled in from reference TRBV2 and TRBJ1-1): EPEVTQTPSHQVTQMGQEVILRCVPISNHLYFYWYRQILGQKVEFLVSFYNNEISEKSEIFDDQFSVERPDGSNFTLKIRSTKLEDSAMYFCASRTGSSNTEAFFGQGTRLTVV.

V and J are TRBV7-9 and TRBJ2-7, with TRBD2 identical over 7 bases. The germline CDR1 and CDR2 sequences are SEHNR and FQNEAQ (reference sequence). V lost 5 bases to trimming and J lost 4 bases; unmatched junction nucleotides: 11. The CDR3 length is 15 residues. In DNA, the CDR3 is TGTGCCAGCAGCCCGTTTTCGGGGGGTCTGTACGAGCAGTACTTC. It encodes CASSPFSGGLYEQYF.

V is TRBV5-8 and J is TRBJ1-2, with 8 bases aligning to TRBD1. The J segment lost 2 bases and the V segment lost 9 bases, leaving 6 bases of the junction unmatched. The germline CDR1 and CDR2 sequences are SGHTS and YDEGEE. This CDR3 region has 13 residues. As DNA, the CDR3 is TGTGCCATCAAGGACAGGGCAAACTATGGCTACACCTTC. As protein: CAIKDRANYGYTF. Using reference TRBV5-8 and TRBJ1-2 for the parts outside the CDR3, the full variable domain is EAGVTQSPTHLIKTRGQQATLRCSPISGHTSVYWYQQALGLGLQFLLWYDEGEERNRGNFPPRFSGRQFPNYSSELNVNALELEDSALYLCAIKDRANYGYTFGSGTRLTVV.

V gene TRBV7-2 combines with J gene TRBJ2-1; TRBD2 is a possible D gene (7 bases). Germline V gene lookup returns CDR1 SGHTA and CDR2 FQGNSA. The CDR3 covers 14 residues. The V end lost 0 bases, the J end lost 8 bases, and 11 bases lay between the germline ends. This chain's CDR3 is CASSLARGPDEQFF. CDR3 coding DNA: TGTGCCAGCAGCTTAGCGCGGGGGCCGGATGAGCAGTTCTTC.

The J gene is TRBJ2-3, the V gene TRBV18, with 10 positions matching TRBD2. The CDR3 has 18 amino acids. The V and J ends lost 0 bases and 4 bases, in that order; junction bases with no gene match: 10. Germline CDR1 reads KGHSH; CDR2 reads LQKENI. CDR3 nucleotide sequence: TGTGCCAGCTCACCACCTAATTGGAGCGGGGGGGGAGCAGATACGCAGTATTTT. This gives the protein CASSPPNWSGGGADTQYF.

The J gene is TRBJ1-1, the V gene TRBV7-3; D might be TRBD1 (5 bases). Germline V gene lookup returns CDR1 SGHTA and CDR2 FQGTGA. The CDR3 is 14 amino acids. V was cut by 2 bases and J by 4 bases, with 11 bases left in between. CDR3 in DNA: TGTGCCAGCAGCTTAGCAGGGTTGACCACTGAAGCTTTCTTT. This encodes CASSLAGLTTEAFF.

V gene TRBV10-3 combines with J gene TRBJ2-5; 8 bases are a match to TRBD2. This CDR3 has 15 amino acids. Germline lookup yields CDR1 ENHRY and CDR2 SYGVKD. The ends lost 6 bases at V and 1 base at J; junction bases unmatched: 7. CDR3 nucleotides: TGTGCCATCAGGCCCTCGGGGGGGGCCCAAGAGACCCAGTACTTC. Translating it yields CAIRPSGGAQETQYF.

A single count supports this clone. The CDR3 region has the DNA TGTGCCACCGGGGAGGTCCAGGACACTGAAGCTTTCTTT. This encodes CATGEVQDTEAFF. The V gene is TRBV18, the J gene TRBJ1-1; no definite D call. The CDR3 has 13 residues. V was trimmed by 10 bases and J by 3 bases, leaving 15 bases between them. Per the germline V gene, CDR1 is KGHSH and CDR2 is LQKENI.

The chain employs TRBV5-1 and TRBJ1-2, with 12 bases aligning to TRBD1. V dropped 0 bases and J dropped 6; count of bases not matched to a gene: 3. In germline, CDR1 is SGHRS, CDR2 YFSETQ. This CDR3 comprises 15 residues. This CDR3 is CASSLGGTGGHGYTF. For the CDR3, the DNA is TGCGCCAGCAGCTTGGGTGGGACAGGGGGCCATGGCTACACCTTC. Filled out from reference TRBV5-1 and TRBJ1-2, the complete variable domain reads KAGVTQTPRYLIKTRGQQVTLSCSPISGHRSVSWYQQTPGQGLQFLFEYFSETQRNKGNFPGRFSGRQFSNSRSEMNVSTLELGDSALYLCASSLGGTGGHGYTFGSGTRLTVV.